The next 21 T cell receptor beta chains were all read from a single sample in a study of T-cell memory formation after mild COVID-19. One entry per CDR3 protein results from TCRdb running MiXCR on the 5' RACE reads. The table lists 100,000 to 150,000 distinct CDR3 sequences, 15% to 20% of them singletons. Sequencing was carried out using PBMCs or a T cell subset sorted from them (not recorded which). All receptors derive from an adult woman who had mild COVID-19 (a few samples of this study predate the infection). Cell type and time point are not known.

Many counts were recorded for this clonotype. The chain is built from TRBV7-9 and TRBJ2-4; D unresolved. The CDR3 sequence is 13 residues long. The V end lost 1 base, the J end lost 1 base, and 2 bases lay between the germline ends. Germline V gene sequence: CDR1 SEHNR, CDR2 FQNEAQ (reference sequence). The CDR3 DNA is TGTGCCAGCAGCTTAGGGGCCAAAAACATTCAGTACTTC. Translated: CASSLGAKNIQYF.

This chain links TRBV12-3 or TRBV12-4 with TRBJ2-1, with a possible D match to TRBD2 (6 bases). This CDR3 is 17 amino acids long. The V end lost 6 bases, the J end lost 6 bases, and 24 bases lay between the germline ends. CDR3 bases: TGTGCCAGCAGCCACCCCCCTTGGGGGGTTTCGGGCAATGAGCAGTTCTTC. Encoded protein: CASSHPPWGVSGNEQFF.

The DNA for the CDR3 is TGTGCCACCAGTGGGAGACAGGGTAGCACAGATACGCAGTATTTT. This codes for CATSGRQGSTDTQYF. V is TRBV24-1 and J is TRBJ2-3; 7 positions agree with TRBD1. The CDR3 is 15 residues long. CDR1 is KGHDR, CDR2 SFDVKD, per germline. J lost 0 bases, V lost 5 bases, and 4 bases had no gene match.

This clonotype was detected many times. This chain links TRBV7-3 with TRBJ2-4; 7 nucleotides agree with TRBD1. The junction had 9 bases not matched to a gene; V was cut back by 5 bases and J by 2 bases. Germline CDR1 and CDR2: SGHTA and FQGTGA. The length of the CDR3 is 16 residues. The DNA for the CDR3 is TGTGCCAGCAGCGCACAGGGGATGGGGACCAAAAACATTCAGTACTTC. It codes for CASSAQGMGTKNIQYF. Complete variable domain (other parts from reference TRBV7-3 and TRBJ2-4): GAGVSQTPSNKVTEKGKYVELRCDPISGHTALYWYRQSLGQGPEFLIYFQGTGAADDSGLPNDRFFAVRPEGSVSTLKIQRTERGDSAVYLCASSAQGMGTKNIQYFGAGTRLSVL.

This clonotype came up a few times. The chain couples TRBV24-1 to TRBJ2-1; 8 bases match TRBD2. The J segment lost 6 bases and the V segment lost 3 bases, leaving 15 bases of the junction unmatched. CDR3 size: 18 residues. The germline V gene encodes CDR1 KGHDR and CDR2 SFDVKD. CDR3 bases: TGTGCCACCAGTGATACCAGACTAGCGAGCCAAGAGGGCAATGAGCAGTTCTTC. Protein product: CATSDTRLASQEGNEQFF.

This rearrangement joins TRBV7-2 to TRBJ2-5; 8 positions agree with TRBD1. Germline V gene data show CDR1 as SGHTA and CDR2 as FQGNSA. Trimming at V came to 3 bases and at J to 9 bases, leaving 18 bases not matched to a gene. This CDR3 is built from 17 residues. CDR3 sequence reads: CASSLKIGTGEAGSQYF. In nucleotides, the CDR3 is TGTGCCAGCAGCTTGAAAATTGGGACAGGAGAGGCTGGGTCCCAGTACTTC.

J is TRBJ2-7 and V is TRBV6-6; TRBD2 matches at 11 bases. The CDR3 extends over 15 amino acids. Per germline, CDR1 MNHNY and CDR2 SVGAGI (reference sequence). The V gene end was trimmed by 3 bases and the J gene end by 3 bases; junction bases not matched to a gene: 4. The CDR3 nucleotides are TGTGCCAGCAGTTATGTTAGCGGGGGGGACTACGAGCAGTACTTC. Translation gives CASSYVSGGDYEQYF.

The chain is built from TRBV6-2 or TRBV6-3 and TRBJ2-3, with D unclear. CDR3 length: 13 residues. V lost 7 bases and J lost 4, with 12 bases in between. The V gene's germline CDR1 is MNHEY and CDR2 SVGEGT. DNA of the CDR3: TGTGCCAGCAAAGGAGAGTTCGCAGATACGCAGTATTTT. The encoded protein is CASKGEFADTQYF.

This clonotype was recorded a few times. This rearrangement joins TRBV12-3 or TRBV12-4 to TRBJ2-1; 9 nucleotides align to TRBD1. The junction had 6 bases not matched to a gene; V was cut back by 5 bases and J by 4 bases. The CDR3 is made up of 15 amino acids. CDR3: CASSVDRGNYNEQFF. The DNA of the CDR3 is TGTGCCAGCAGTGTTGACAGGGGGAATTACAATGAGCAGTTCTTC.

This clonotype was observed a handful of times. The J gene is TRBJ2-7, the V gene TRBV13; the D gene is possibly TRBD1 (6 bases). Germline V gene data show CDR1 as PRHDT and CDR2 as FYEKMQ (reference sequence). The ends were cut back, 10 bases at V and 1 base at J, with 11 bases in the middle. The CDR3 covers 12 residues. The CDR3 region has the DNA TGTGCCACCGGGACATCTTCCTACGAGCAGTACTTC. As protein: CATGTSSYEQYF.

The chain is built from TRBV18 and TRBJ2-1; D not certain. The CDR3 totals 13 residues. V shed 10 bases and J shed 6 bases, with 16 bases lying between them. CDR1 KGHSH and CDR2 LQKENI come from the germline V gene. CDR3 region: CATTTDLANEQFF. The CDR3 region has the DNA TGTGCCACCACCACGGACCTGGCCAATGAGCAGTTCTTC.

V gene TRBV15 combines with J gene TRBJ2-7; D ambiguous. The V gene's germline CDR1 is LNHNV and CDR2 YYDKDF (reference sequence). V lost 0 bases, J lost 3 bases, and 9 bases lay in between. This CDR3 has 14 residues. Written as DNA, the CDR3 is TGTGCCACCAGCAGAGAGGGCAGCATCTACGAGCAGTACTTC. This encodes CATSREGSIYEQYF.

In its sample, this clonotype was seen a few times. The chain uses TRBV3-1 and TRBJ2-5; 15 bases agree with TRBD2. Germline V lookup: CDR1 LGHDT, CDR2 YNNKEL (reference sequence). J gave up 5 bases and V 4 bases, and 5 bases lay outside the gene matches. There are 16 residues in the CDR3. This chain's CDR3 is CASSPGTSGRLETQYF. The CDR3 coding sequence is TGTGCCAGCAGCCCCGGGACTAGCGGGAGGTTGGAGACCCAGTACTTC.

This clonotype was counted a few times. A junction end diverges from the germline sequence, so it may reflect a read error. This chain links TRBV12-3 or TRBV12-4 with TRBJ2-2; D is unclear. The CDR3 totals 13 residues. CDR3 coding DNA: TGTGCCAGCTGTTTGGTGCCCGCAGGAGAGCTGTTTTTT. Translated: CASCLVPAGELFF.

This clonotype was seen many times. This chain links TRBV5-1 with TRBJ2-4; 12 bases align to TRBD1. Germline CDR1 and CDR2: SGHRS and YFSETQ. The CDR3 runs to 13 residues. Losses at the gene ends were 10 bases for V and 8 bases for J; bases not matched to a gene: 7. The DNA for the CDR3 is TGCGCCCAAGATGGGACAGGGGGCCACATTCAGTACTTC. It encodes CAQDGTGGHIQYF.

The chain employs TRBV27 and TRBJ2-7, with 8 bases that match TRBD1. The CDR3 runs to 15 residues. The germline V gene encodes CDR1 MNHEY and CDR2 SMNVEV (reference sequence). Unmatched junction bases numbered 6, after V lost 0 bases and J lost 5 bases. The CDR3 protein is CASSLSVDRENEQYF. The CDR3 coding sequence is TGTGCCAGCAGTTTATCGGTGGACAGGGAAAACGAGCAGTACTTC.

V is TRBV27 and J is TRBJ2-1, with TRBD2 matching 16 bases. Unmatched junction bases numbered 8, after V lost 6 bases and J lost 12 bases. CDR1 is MNHEY and CDR2 is SMNVEV in the germline V gene (reference sequence). The CDR3 length is 15 residues. The CDR3 DNA is TGTGCCAGCAGCCTAGGGGGACTAGCGGGAGGGCCGCAGTTCTTC. This translates into CASSLGGLAGGPQFF.

This chain links TRBV7-2 with TRBJ2-3; 7 bases are shared with TRBD1. V lost 3 bases and J lost 2; bases outside the gene matches: 2. The germline V gene has CDR1 SGHTA and CDR2 FQGNSA. The CDR3 loop spans 14 amino acids. The CDR3 loop is CASSLGQLTDTQYF. CDR3 coding DNA: TGTGCCAGCAGCTTGGGACAGCTCACAGATACGCAGTATTTT.

The rearrangement links TRBV12-3 or TRBV12-4 to TRBJ2-1; possibly TRBD1 for D (6 bases). The germline V and J ends were trimmed by 1 base and 8 bases, with 12 bases remaining between them. This CDR3 is built from 14 residues. The DNA for the CDR3 is TGTGCCAGCAGTTTAGTTGGGGGCAGGGATGAGCAGTTCTTC. Its protein is CASSLVGGRDEQFF.

This clonotype showed up many times. Written as DNA, the CDR3 is TGTGCCAGCAGCAACCCCGGACAGGGGGCCACCTACGAGCAGTACTTC. Translated, it gives CASSNPGQGATYEQYF. The chain couples TRBV7-8 to TRBJ2-7, with 11 positions matching TRBD1. This CDR3 is built from 16 residues. Germline assignment: CDR1 SGHVS and CDR2 FQNEAQ. J lost 2 bases, V lost 5 bases, and 8 bases had no gene match.

This clonotype was seen many times. The V and J genes are TRBV25-1 and TRBJ2-3; TRBD2 matches 7 bases. V trimming: 1 base; J trimming: 4 bases; junction bases outside the gene matches: 5. This CDR3 spans 15 amino acids. Germline V gene lookup returns CDR1 MGHDK and CDR2 SYGVNS. The CDR3 DNA reads as TGTGCCAGCAGTGAATCTCGGGGGGACGCAGATACGCAGTATTTT. It codes for CASSESRGDADTQYF. The complete variable domain, with remaining parts taken from reference TRBV25-1 and TRBJ2-3, reads EADIYQTPRYLVIGTGKKITLECSQTMGHDKMYWYQQDPGMELHLIHYSYGVNSTEKGDLSSESTVSRIRTEHFPLTLESARPSHTSQYLCASSESRGDADTQYFGPGTRLTVL.